Below are 31 T cell receptor beta chains sequenced from a single sample in a study of T cell responses to AZD1222 COVID-19 vaccine. Sequencing was performed with immunoSEQ multiplex PCR; in TCRdb, only in-frame clones are kept and a portion is missing. The table has roughly 150,000 clones, around 93% seen once. The specimen comprised peripheral blood, sampled on day 0 of AZD1222 vaccination. All receptors derive from an adult in good health.

As DNA, the CDR3 is TGCAGCGTGCCAAGGGGGGACATTTATGAGCAGTTCTTC. It codes for CSVPRGDIYEQFF. The chain employs TRBV29-1 and TRBJ2-1; D might be TRBD1 or TRBD2, each matching 6 bases. This CDR3 is built from 13 residues. Germline CDR1 reads SQVTM; CDR2 reads ANQGSEA. Trimming cost V 6 bases and J 8 bases, with 17 bases left between them.

The rearrangement links TRBV7-2 to TRBJ2-1; TRBD2 aligns across 11 bases. V trimming: 2 bases; J trimming: 4 bases; junction bases outside the gene matches: 4. Germline values: CDR1 SGHTA, CDR2 FQGNSA. The CDR3 has 16 amino acids. The CDR3 DNA reads as TGTGCCAGCAGCTTATTTCGACTAGCGGGATACAATGAGCAGTTCTTC. This sequence encodes CASSLFRLAGYNEQFF.

J is TRBJ1-5 and V is TRBV2; D call uncertain. This CDR3 spans 15 amino acids. V gave up 2 bases and J gave up 1 base, with 9 bases separating them. Germline CDR1 reads SNHLY; CDR2 reads FYNNEI. In DNA, the CDR3 is TGTGCCAGCAGTGAATGGTCGGGGAGCAATCAGCCCCAGCATTTT. Translating it yields CASSEWSGSNQPQHF.

This clone has a single count. The chain carries TRBV6-2 or TRBV6-3 and TRBJ2-7, with D possibly matching TRBD2 (5 bases). This CDR3 comprises 13 residues. V was clipped by 2 bases and J by 3 bases, with 8 bases between them. The germline gives CDR1 MNHEY, CDR2 SVGEGT. CDR3 protein: CASSYGLIYEQYF. The DNA of the CDR3 is TGTGCCAGCAGTTACGGACTCATCTACGAGCAGTACTTC.

Remarks on this clone: At one end the junction does not follow the germline gene, possibly because of a read error. This chain uses TRBV7-3 with TRBJ2-4; TRBD2 aligns across 11 bases. The CDR3 is made up of 12 amino acids. The germline V gene has CDR1 SGHTA and CDR2 FQGTGA. CDR3 residues: CASSLTSGRAHF. DNA for the CDR3: TGTGCCAGCAGCTTAACTAGCGGGAGGGCCCACTTC.

Written as DNA, the CDR3 is TGTGCCAGTAGTATACGGTGGGACAGGGGGATTCCTGAAGCTTTCTTT. Translation gives CASSIRWDRGIPEAFF. V is TRBV19 and J is TRBJ1-1; 11 bases agree with TRBD1. The germline V gene encodes CDR1 LNHDA and CDR2 SQIVND (reference sequence). The CDR3 sequence is 16 residues long. With 2 bases clipped from V and 6 bases from J, the junction kept 8 bases outside the gene matches.

The chain combines TRBV30 with TRBJ1-2; possibly TRBD1 for D (6 bases). Trimming removed 7 bases from V and 5 bases from J, with 17 bases in between. Germline V CDR1 and CDR2: GTSNPN, SVGIG (reference sequence). The CDR3 contains 13 residues. The CDR3 DNA is TGTGCCTCTACAGGGCAGGGGAAGTATGGCTACACCTTC. It encodes CASTGQGKYGYTF.

The chain is built from TRBV7-9 and TRBJ1-1, with 7 bases aligning to TRBD1. This CDR3 spans 17 amino acids. The trim removed 5 bases at V and 1 base at J, leaving 13 bases unmatched. Per germline, CDR1 SEHNR and CDR2 FQNEAQ (reference sequence). CDR3 sequence: CASSPPRGTAPNTEAFF. DNA of the CDR3: TGTGCCAGCAGCCCCCCCAGGGGGACCGCCCCGAACACTGAAGCTTTCTTT. Full variable domain (outside the CDR3, taken from reference TRBV7-9 and TRBJ1-1): DTGVSQNPRHKITKRGQNVTFRCDPISEHNRLYWYRQTLGQGPEFLTYFQNEAQLEKSRLLSDRFSAERPKGSFSTLEIQRTEQGDSAMYLCASSPPRGTAPNTEAFFGQGTRLTVV.

The V gene is TRBV19, the J gene TRBJ1-1; no firm D call. V was trimmed by 4 bases and J by 1 base, leaving 13 bases between them. The CDR3 is 15 residues long. Germline V gene lookup returns CDR1 LNHDA and CDR2 SQIVND (reference sequence). The CDR3 sequence: CASSKGTSSNTEAFF. The CDR3, as DNA: TGTGCCAGTAGTAAGGGCACATCCTCGAACACTGAAGCTTTCTTT.

The V gene is TRBV7-9, the J gene TRBJ1-1; D may be TRBD1 (5 bases). Per germline, CDR1 SEHNR and CDR2 FQNEAQ (reference sequence). The CDR3 spans 15 residues. V lost 3 bases and J lost 1, with 12 bases in between. CDR3 protein: CASSFQGQANTEAFF. The CDR3 DNA sequence: TGTGCCAGCAGCTTCCAAGGACAAGCGAACACTGAAGCTTTCTTT. Filled out from reference TRBV7-9 and TRBJ1-1, the complete variable domain reads DTGVSQNPRHKITKRGQNVTFRCDPISEHNRLYWYRQTLGQGPEFLTYFQNEAQLEKSRLLSDRFSAERPKGSFSTLEIQRTEQGDSAMYLCASSFQGQANTEAFFGQGTRLTVV.

The V call is TRBV6-7, the J call TRBJ1-1; maybe TRBD1 (5 bases). TRBV6-7 is an open reading frame whose function is uncertain. V was clipped by 8 bases and J by 0 bases, with 10 bases between them. This CDR3 is 13 amino acids long. The CDR3 DNA reads as TGTGCCAGCCGGGGGGGAATGAACACTGAAGCTTTCTTT. Protein: CASRGGMNTEAFF.

The rearrangement links TRBV7-2 to TRBJ2-1; 8 bases align to TRBD2. Trimming removed 2 bases from V and 12 bases from J; junction bases left unmatched: 12. This CDR3 spans 15 amino acids. The germline V gene encodes CDR1 SGHTA and CDR2 FQGNSA. The CDR3 protein is CASSLTGGRDSRQFF. DNA for the CDR3: TGTGCCAGCAGCTTAACGGGGGGGCGGGATAGCAGGCAGTTCTTC.

The chain recombines TRBV5-4 with TRBJ2-7, with unresolved D. V lost 4 bases to trimming and J lost 3 bases, with 11 bases between them. The CDR3 runs 13 residues. Germline V gene lookup returns CDR1 SGHNT and CDR2 YYREEE (reference sequence). CDR3 amino acids: CASSPSVNYEQYF. DNA of the CDR3: TGTGCCAGCAGCCCAAGCGTGAACTACGAGCAGTACTTC.

The chain recombines TRBV4-2 with TRBJ1-5; weak D call: TRBD1 (5 bases). Trimming left V 2 bases short and J 5 bases short, with 13 bases between. Per germline, CDR1 LGHNA and CDR2 YNFKEQ. This CDR3 is built from 15 residues. CDR3 sequence: CASSQMDIPYQPQHF. The CDR3 bases are TGTGCCAGCAGCCAAATGGACATACCTTATCAGCCCCAGCATTTT.

The table lists this clone with a few counts. The chain couples TRBV6-6 to TRBJ2-3; TRBD2 might be the D (6 bases). This CDR3 is 15 amino acids long. V was cut by 5 bases and J by 2 bases, with 14 bases left in between. Germline assignment: CDR1 MNHNY and CDR2 SVGAGI (reference sequence). The CDR3 nucleotides read TGTGCCAGCAGTCGAGGGGACTTCGACACAGATACGCAGTATTTT. It specifies CASSRGDFDTDTQYF.

This clone was picked up one time. The chain combines TRBV7-9 with TRBJ1-3; weak D call: TRBD1 (6 bases). This CDR3 is 13 amino acids long. The V gene lost 6 bases and the J gene lost 2 bases, with 8 bases spanning the gap. Germline V lookup: CDR1 SEHNR, CDR2 FQNEAQ (reference sequence). The CDR3 spells CASSGQPGNTIYF. The CDR3 DNA reads as TGTGCCAGCAGTGGACAGCCTGGAAACACCATATATTTT. The full variable domain, its missing parts supplied by reference TRBV7-9 and TRBJ1-3, is DTGVSQNPRHKITKRGQNVTFRCDPISEHNRLYWYRQTLGQGPEFLTYFQNEAQLEKSRLLSDRFSAERPKGSFSTLEIQRTEQGDSAMYLCASSGQPGNTIYFGEGSWLTVV.

The V call is TRBV5-1, the J call TRBJ2-2; D may correspond to TRBD1 or TRBD2 (5 bases each). Germline V gene data show CDR1 as SGHRS and CDR2 as YFSETQ. V shed 3 bases and J shed 3 bases, with 18 bases lying between them. This CDR3 comprises 17 residues. The CDR3 loop is CASSSGTKGWDTGELFF. CDR3 in DNA: TGCGCCAGCAGCTCGGGGACGAAGGGTTGGGACACCGGGGAGCTGTTTTTT.

This clone was recorded once. J is TRBJ2-7 and V is TRBV28; perhaps D is TRBD1 or TRBD2 (5 bases each). V was shortened by 0 bases and J by 1 base, with 16 bases between the two germline ends. There are 17 residues in the CDR3. From germline, CDR1 is MDHEN and CDR2 SYDVKM. CDR3 residues: CASSLWPPREPSYEQYF. The CDR3 nucleotides are TGTGCCAGCAGTTTATGGCCACCCAGGGAGCCGTCCTACGAGCAGTACTTC.

The chain employs TRBV30 and TRBJ1-2; no clear D. The germline V and J ends were trimmed by 4 bases and 6 bases, with 18 bases remaining between them. This CDR3 has 14 residues. Germline V gives CDR1 GTSNPN, CDR2 SVGIG (reference sequence). Here the CDR3 reads CAWTSLGGPDGYTF. DNA of the CDR3: TGTGCCTGGACCTCGTTAGGCGGGCCCGATGGCTACACCTTC.

The chain employs TRBV28 and TRBJ2-6; the D gene is possibly TRBD2 (5 bases). CDR3 size: 12 residues. V was trimmed by 4 bases and J by 13 bases, leaving 11 bases between them. Germline values: CDR1 MDHEN, CDR2 SYDVKM. The CDR3 loop reads CASSSTPGVLTF. The CDR3 region has the DNA TGTGCCAGCAGTTCCACCCCGGGAGTCCTGACTTTC.

This clone was found once. The chain links TRBV5-1 to TRBJ2-2; D is perhaps TRBD2 (5 bases). Trimming cost V 4 bases and J 3 bases, with 16 bases left between them. The CDR3 is 16 residues long. The germline V gene encodes CDR1 SGHRS and CDR2 YFSETQ. The CDR3 DNA is TGCGCCAGCAGCCGACTCCCGGGAATGGACACCGGGGAGCTGTTTTTT. Amino acid sequence: CASSRLPGMDTGELFF.

This rearrangement joins TRBV29-1 to TRBJ1-1, with D unresolved. Trimming left V 3 bases short and J 5 bases short, with 10 bases between. The germline V gene has CDR1 SQVTM and CDR2 ANQGSEA. CDR3 length: 12 amino acids. For the CDR3, the DNA is TGCAGCGTTGAGGATCCTTTTACTGAAGCTTTCTTT. This codes for CSVEDPFTEAFF.

This sequence joins TRBV10-3 and TRBJ1-2, with 9 nucleotides matching TRBD1. The CDR3 is 13 amino acids. Trimming removed 3 bases from V and 5 bases from J; junction bases left unmatched: 1. Germline loops: CDR1 ENHRY, CDR2 SYGVKD. The CDR3 loop reads CAISDGTGYGYTF. The CDR3 nucleotides are TGTGCCATCAGTGACGGGACAGGGTATGGCTACACCTTC.

The chain carries TRBV29-1 and TRBJ2-7; unclear D gene. Germline values: CDR1 SQVTM, CDR2 ANQGSEA. The CDR3 has 12 amino acids. With 6 bases removed from V and 4 bases from J, the gap between germline ends came to 13 bases. The CDR3 sequence is CSVAKQRYEQYF. The CDR3, as DNA: TGCAGCGTAGCGAAACAGAGGTACGAGCAGTACTTC.

This chain uses TRBV7-9 with TRBJ1-4, with TRBD1 as a possible D gene (5 bases). Trimming removed 5 bases at V and 8 bases at J, with 12 bases between. CDR1 and CDR2 from the germline V gene are SEHNR and FQNEAQ (reference sequence). The CDR3 is 13 amino acids. For the CDR3, the DNA is TGTGCCAGCAGCCGTGACAGATCGGAAAAACTGTTTTTT. It yields the protein CASSRDRSEKLFF.

The DNA for the CDR3 is TGCGCCAGCAGCTTGGAGAGGGGTCAGCCCCAGCATTTT. Translating it yields CASSLERGQPQHF. The gene calls are TRBV5-1 and TRBJ1-5; possibly TRBD1 for D (5 bases). The CDR3 has 13 residues. V lost 0 bases and J lost 6, with 7 bases in between. Germline values: CDR1 SGHRS, CDR2 YFSETQ.

About this clone: At one end, the junction sequence differs from germline, possibly due to a read error. The J gene is TRBJ1-1, the V gene TRBV7-2, with a weak D call TRBD1 (6 bases). This CDR3 comprises 11 residues. Germline V gene lookup returns CDR1 SGHTA and CDR2 FQGNSA. The CDR3 protein is CASSGGRVTYF. CDR3 sequence (DNA): TGTGCCAGCAGCGGGGGCAGAGTGACATATTTT. The variable domain in full, completed from reference TRBV7-2 and TRBJ1-1, reads GAGVSQSPSNKVTEKGKDVELRCDPISGHTALYWYRQSLGQGLEFLIYFQGNSAPDKSGLPSDRFSAERTGGSVSTLTIQRTQQEDSAVYLCASSGGRVTYFGQGTRLTVV.

The chain carries TRBV6-5 and TRBJ2-2; D uncertain. Between the trimmed V and J ends, which lost 7 bases and 4 bases, there was a span of 16 bases. The CDR3 has 15 residues. Germline V gene lookup returns CDR1 MNHEY and CDR2 SVGAGI. The CDR3, as DNA: TGTGCCAGCACCCCCTCGGTAGCCCTCACCGGGGAGCTGTTTTTT. This gives the protein CASTPSVALTGELFF.

V usage is TRBV7-8 and J usage is TRBJ1-5; possible D gene TRBD1, 5 bases. Between the trimmed V and J ends, which lost 0 bases and 0 bases, there was a span of 9 bases. The CDR3 loop spans 16 amino acids. The V gene's germline CDR1 is SGHVS and CDR2 FQNEAQ. Written as DNA, the CDR3 is TGTGCCAGCAGCTTAGCGAGGGGCTTTAGCAATCAGCCCCAGCATTTT. Its protein product is CASSLARGFSNQPQHF. The whole variable domain, filled in from reference TRBV7-8 and TRBJ1-5, reads GAGVSQSPRYKVAKRGQDVALRCDPISGHVSLFWYQQALGQGPEFLTYFQNEAQLDKSGLPSDRFFAERPEGSVSTLKIQRTQQEDSAVYLCASSLARGFSNQPQHFGDGTRLSIL.

The chain joins TRBV28 to TRBJ2-7, with 7 nucleotides matching TRBD2. The CDR3 consists of 13 residues. In germline, CDR1 is MDHEN, CDR2 SYDVKM. V lost 3 bases to trimming and J lost 6 bases; unmatched junction nucleotides: 5. The CDR3, as DNA: TGTGCCAGCAGTTTGGAGGGACTATCCGAGCAGTACTTC. Its protein product is CASSLEGLSEQYF.

The chain uses TRBV29-1 and TRBJ2-3; D is ambiguous. The CDR3 extends over 13 amino acids. Between the trimmed V and J ends, which lost 8 bases and 11 bases, there was a span of 23 bases. CDR1 and CDR2 from the germline V gene are SQVTM and ANQGSEA. CDR3 in DNA: TGCAGCACCCACAGACCCGGATCGGACGGGCAGTATTTT. This gives the protein CSTHRPGSDGQYF.